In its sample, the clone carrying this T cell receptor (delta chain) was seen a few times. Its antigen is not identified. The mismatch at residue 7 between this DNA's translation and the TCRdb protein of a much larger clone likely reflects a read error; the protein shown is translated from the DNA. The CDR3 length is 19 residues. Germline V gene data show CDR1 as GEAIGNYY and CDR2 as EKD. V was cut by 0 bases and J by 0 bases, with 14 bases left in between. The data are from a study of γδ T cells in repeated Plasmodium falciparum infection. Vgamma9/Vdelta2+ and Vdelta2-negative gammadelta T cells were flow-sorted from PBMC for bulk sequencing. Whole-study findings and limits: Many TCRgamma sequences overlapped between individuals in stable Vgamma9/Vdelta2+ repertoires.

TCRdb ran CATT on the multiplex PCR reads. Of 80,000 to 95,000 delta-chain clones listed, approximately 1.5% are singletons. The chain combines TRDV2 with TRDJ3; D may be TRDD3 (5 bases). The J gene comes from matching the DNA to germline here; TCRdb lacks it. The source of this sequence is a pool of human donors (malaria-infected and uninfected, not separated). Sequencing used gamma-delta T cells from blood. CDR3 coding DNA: TGTGCCTGTGACACCTTACCGGGGGTCTACTCCTGGGACACCCGACAGATGTTTTTC. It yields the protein CACDTLPGVYSWDTRQMFF.